This is a list of T cell receptor beta chains from one sample in a study of shared clonotypes between healthy human individuals. Clones were sequenced by immunoSEQ multiplex PCR, and TCRdb holds only the in-frame ones, with some missing. The table records roughly 770,000 clones, 96% of them present only once. The sequenced sample was naive CD8+ T cells sorted from blood. These receptors came from a man aged 30 to 45 in good health. CDR3s include the opening cysteine and the closing phenylalanine or tryptophan. The D gene is left open where the match is weak. A clone size is listed for some rows: how often the clone was seen (once, few, many), or a class if it is expanded.

j_gene	v_gene	d_gene	abundance	CDR3aa	CDR3nt
TRBJ2-7	TRBV5-1	-	once	CASSLRVNYEQYF	TGCGCCAGCAGCTTGAGAGTAAACTACGAGCAGTACTTC
TRBJ2-7	TRBV7-9	TRBD1	-	CASSRVPRRDSSYEQYF	TGTGCCAGCAGTCGAGTTCCGAGACGGGACAGCTCCTACGAGCAGTACTTC
TRBJ2-7	TRBV5-1	TRBD2	once	CASSPYGREHSYEQYF	TGCGCCAGCAGCCCCTACGGGCGGGAGCACTCCTACGAGCAGTACTTC
TRBJ2-1	TRBV7-6	TRBD1	-	CASSFRTGFGNEQFF	TGTGCCAGCAGCTTCAGGACAGGGTTCGGCAATGAGCAGTTCTTC
TRBJ2-7	TRBV25-1	TRBD1	-	CASSELGQGNHEQYF	TGTGCCAGCAGTGAGTTGGGACAGGGGAACCACGAGCAGTACTTC
TRBJ2-7	TRBV4-2	-	-	CASSPRTARDYEQYF	TGTGCCAGCAGCCCTAGGACTGCTAGAGACTACGAGCAGTACTTC
TRBJ2-3	TRBV5-5	-	-	CASSNPGQSTDTQYF	TGTGCCAGCAGCAATCCGGGACAAAGCACAGATACGCAGTATTTT
TRBJ2-5	TRBV5-5	-	-	CASSLPGGSKSVKETQYF	TGTGCCAGCAGCTTGCCTGGGGGGAGTAAATCAGTAAAAGAGACCCAGTACTTC
TRBJ1-2	TRBV28	-	-	CASSLKGFGYTF	TGTGCCAGCAGTTTGAAGGGTTTTGGCTACACCTTC
TRBJ1-5	TRBV4-2	-	-	CASGEGDRQPQHF	TGTGCCTCCGGGGAGGGGGATAGGCAGCCCCAGCATTTT
TRBJ2-1	TRBV20-1	-	-	CSGRGDNEQFF	TGCAGTGGAAGAGGGGACAATGAGCAGTTCTTC
TRBJ2-1	TRBV7-9	TRBD2	-	CASSLVSGRSHEQFF	TGTGCCAGCAGCTTAGTTAGCGGGAGATCTCACGAGCAGTTCTTC
TRBJ2-1	TRBV4-3	-	-	CASSHSDGRDEQFF	TGCGCCAGCAGCCACTCGGACGGCCGGGATGAGCAGTTCTTC
TRBJ2-7	TRBV27	-	-	CATGAGVTYEQYF	TGTGCCACAGGGGCGGGCGTCACCTACGAGCAGTACTTC
TRBJ2-1	TRBV6-5	-	once	CASSYVRYNEQFF	TGTGCCAGCAGTTACGTCCGGTACAATGAGCAGTTCTTC